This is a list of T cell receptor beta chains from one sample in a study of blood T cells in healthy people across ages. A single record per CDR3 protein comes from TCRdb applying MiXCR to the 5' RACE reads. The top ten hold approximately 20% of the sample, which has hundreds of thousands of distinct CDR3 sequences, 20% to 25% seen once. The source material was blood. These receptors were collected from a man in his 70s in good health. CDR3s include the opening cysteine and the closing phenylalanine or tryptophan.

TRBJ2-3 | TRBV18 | CASSPRRTSGSTDTQYF
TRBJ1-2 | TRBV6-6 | CASSYWQGNYGYTF
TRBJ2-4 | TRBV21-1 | CASSVWGHLIAKNIQYF
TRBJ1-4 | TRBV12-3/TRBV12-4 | CASSRDPSGKLFF
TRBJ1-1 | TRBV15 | CATSETTANTEAFF
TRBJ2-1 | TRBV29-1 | CSVEDSLANEQFF
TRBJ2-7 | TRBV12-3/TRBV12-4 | CASLNSGRSYEQYF
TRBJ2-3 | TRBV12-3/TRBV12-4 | CAGTGDRDLSTDTQYF
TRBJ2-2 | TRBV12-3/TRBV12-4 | CASEFGTSTTGELFF
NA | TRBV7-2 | CASSLSRRGGEKTQYF
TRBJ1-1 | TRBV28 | CASTSPGWDSGAEAFF
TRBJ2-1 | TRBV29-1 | CSVDAPWSGLYNEQFF
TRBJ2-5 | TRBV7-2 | CASSPRWGETQYF
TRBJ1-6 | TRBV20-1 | CSGGPLHF
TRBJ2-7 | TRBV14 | CASSLGQIAYEQYF
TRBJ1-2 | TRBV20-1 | CSAPDRAGNYGYTF
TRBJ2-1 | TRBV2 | CASRTDREFLLF
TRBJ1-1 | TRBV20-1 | CSALTGWGAFF
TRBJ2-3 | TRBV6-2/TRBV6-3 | CASSFLSGDWTNTQYF
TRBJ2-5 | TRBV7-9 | CASSYTGDSNQETQYF
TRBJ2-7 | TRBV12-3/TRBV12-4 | CASSLWDRTYEQYF
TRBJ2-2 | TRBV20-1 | CSAPGTLDTGELFF
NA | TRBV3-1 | CASSQDKRQRGGRDEQFF
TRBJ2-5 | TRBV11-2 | CASSLVLAAFQETQYF